Presented here are 11 T cell receptor beta chains from one specimen sequenced in a study of T cells in Graves' hyperthyroidism and ophthalmopathy (dated by TCRdb to about 2019). Libraries were made using multiplex PCR. The sample was run on an Illumina HiSeq 2000. The TCR beta CDR3 regions were amplified from RNA transcripts. For the first round of RT-PCR on the TCR CDR3, the HTBI primer set was used together with the Qiagen OneStep RT-PCR kit. The public reads were reanalyzed by TCRdb: fastp trimming at Q25, MiXCR alignment, in-frame beta chains only. Each CDR3 protein appears once, grouped with its most common genes and DNA. This sample lists about 480,000 distinct CDR3 sequences; over 13% were detected once. 17% of the sample lies in the top ten. Sequenced material: blood. These TCRs come from a woman aged 18 to 35 with Graves' hyperthyroidism.

This clonotype was counted at least ten times. The chain is built from TRBV10-2 and TRBJ2-7; D may be TRBD2 (6 bases). With 3 bases removed from V and 3 bases from J, the gap between germline ends came to 6 bases. In germline, CDR1 is WSHSY, CDR2 SAAADI. The CDR3 runs to 12 residues. For the CDR3, the DNA is TGCGCCAGCAGTGAAGCGGGCTACGAGCAGTACTTC. Its protein is CASSEAGYEQYF.

The sample holds a few counts of this clonotype. A much larger clonotype is one base distant, so this may be a read error. The chain couples TRBV10-3 to TRBJ2-1; D is unresolved. Germline V CDR1 and CDR2: ENHRY, SYGVKD. V shed 3 bases and J shed 7 bases, with 7 bases lying between them. The CDR3 spans 12 residues. CDR3 DNA sequence: TGTGCCATCAGTGATTTAGGGAATGAGCAGTTCTTC. This sequence encodes CAISDLGNEQFF.

This clonotype came up many times. The J gene is TRBJ1-1, the V gene TRBV6-5; D unclear. Germline V gene sequence: CDR1 MNHEY, CDR2 SVGAGI. The CDR3 length is 13 residues. Trimming pared 0 bases from V and 7 bases from J, leaving 9 bases between. The DNA for the CDR3 is TGTGCCAGCAGTTACTCATGGGGAAGTGAAGCTTTCTTT. Translation: CASSYSWGSEAFF.

This clonotype was recorded many times. The rearrangement links TRBV13 to TRBJ2-1; 10 nucleotides match TRBD2. CDR3 size: 16 residues. CDR1 PRHDT and CDR2 FYEKMQ come from the germline V gene (reference sequence). V shed 5 bases and J 2 bases; nucleotides not matched to a gene: 6. CDR3 in DNA: TGTGCCAGCAGCCCGACAGCGGGAGGGACCTACAATGAGCAGTTCTTC. This codes for CASSPTAGGTYNEQFF. The variable domain in full, with the rest retrieved from reference TRBV13 and TRBJ2-1, is AAGVIQSPRHLIKEKRETATLKCYPIPRHDTVYWYQQGPGQDPQFLISFYEKMQSDKGSIPDRFSAQQFSDYHSELNMSSLELGDSALYFCASSPTAGGTYNEQFFGPGTRLTVL.

There are many counts of this clonotype. The rearrangement links TRBV19 to TRBJ1-1; D uncertain. V lost 6 bases to trimming and J lost 6 bases, with 8 bases between them. CDR1 and CDR2 from the germline V gene are LNHDA and SQIVND (reference sequence). There are 11 residues in the CDR3. CDR3 bases: TGTGCCAGTAGCCGAAGGGCTGAAGCTTTCTTT. It translates to CASSRRAEAFF.

This clonotype showed up just a few times. A much larger clone sits a single nucleotide away, making a read error possible. The chain has TRBV2 and TRBJ2-2; 7 bases fit TRBD1. With V trimmed by 6 bases and J by 0 bases, 7 bases remained unmatched. The CDR3 is 16 amino acids. Germline CDR1 SNHLY, CDR2 FYNNEI. DNA of the CDR3: TGTGCCAGCAGGCTCAAAGGGGGCCCGAACACCGGGGAGCTGTTTTTT. Its translation: CASRLKGGPNTGELFF.

This clonotype was recorded many times. The rearrangement joins TRBV20-1 to TRBJ2-1; 11 positions agree with TRBD2. Losses at the gene ends were 0 bases for V and 4 bases for J; bases not matched to a gene: 5. The length of the CDR3 is 16 residues. Looked up from germline, CDR1 is DFQATT and CDR2 is SNEGSKA (reference sequence). The CDR3 protein is CSARDSGRALYNEQFF. The CDR3 bases are TGCAGTGCTAGAGATAGCGGGAGGGCCTTGTACAATGAGCAGTTCTTC.

In this sample, this clonotype turned up many times. The V gene is TRBV5-5, the J gene TRBJ1-2; D unresolved. Trimming pared 4 bases from V and 0 bases from J, leaving 16 bases between. CDR1 is SGHKS, CDR2 YYEKEE, per germline (reference sequence). The CDR3 runs to 16 residues. The CDR3 sequence: CASSPVETATNYGYTF. The CDR3 DNA reads TGTGCCAGCAGCCCGGTGGAAACAGCAACTAACTATGGCTACACCTTC.

This clonotype was recorded at least ten times. The rearrangement joins TRBV13 to TRBJ1-1; 8 positions match TRBD1. CDR3 length equals 14 residues. V lost 5 bases to trimming and J lost 4 bases; unmatched junction nucleotides: 6. Per germline, CDR1 PRHDT and CDR2 FYEKMQ (reference sequence). CDR3 residues: CASSARQGTTEAFF. The CDR3 nucleotides read TGTGCCAGCAGCGCTCGACAGGGGACCACTGAAGCTTTCTTT.

This clonotype was seen at least ten times. The chain combines TRBV28 with TRBJ2-7; 7 nucleotides match TRBD2. The germline gives CDR1 MDHEN, CDR2 SYDVKM. The CDR3 is 15 amino acids. The trim removed 4 bases at V and 3 bases at J, leaving 9 bases unmatched. The CDR3 here is CASSSPPASGYEQYF. In DNA, the CDR3 is TGTGCCAGCAGTTCCCCGCCGGCTAGCGGCTACGAGCAGTACTTC.

This clonotype showed up just a few times. V gene TRBV12-3 or TRBV12-4 combines with J gene TRBJ2-3; 7 nucleotides line up with TRBD2. CDR3 length equals 13 residues. V trimming: 6 bases; J trimming: 3 bases; junction bases outside the gene matches: 3. CDR3 loop: CASRVSGTDTQYF. The CDR3 DNA follows: TGTGCCAGCAGGGTTAGCGGGACAGATACGCAGTATTTT.